This entry lists 31 T cell receptor beta chains sequenced from one sample in a study of control samples from healthy donors and cancer patients. TCRdb's copy holds only in-frame clones and misses some; the assay was immunoSEQ multiplex PCR. This table has roughly 190,000 clones, 91% appearing once. The sequenced sample was blood. Receptors originate from a woman aged 25-40 years in good health.

V and J are TRBV6-1 and TRBJ2-3; possibly TRBD2 for D (7 bases). Germline loops: CDR1 MNHNS, CDR2 SASEGT. Trimming took 1 base from V and 0 from J, leaving 11 bases between them. This CDR3 spans 16 amino acids. The CDR3 region has the DNA TGTGCCAGCAGTGAAGGTGGGGGGGGCAGCACAGATACGCAGTATTTT. Residues: CASSEGGGGSTDTQYF.

The chain carries TRBV6-6 and TRBJ2-7, with D possibly being TRBD2 (7 bases). Trimming removed 0 bases at V and 6 bases at J, with 9 bases between. In germline, CDR1 is MNHNY, CDR2 SVGAGI (reference sequence). This CDR3 region has 13 residues. CDR3 protein: CASSYSGGAEQYF. CDR3 DNA: TGTGCCAGCAGTTACTCGGGGGGGGCCGAGCAGTACTTC.

The chain has TRBV7-3 and TRBJ1-2; 10 nucleotides match TRBD1. This CDR3 has 14 amino acids. Per germline, CDR1 SGHTA and CDR2 FQGTGA. V gave up 5 bases and J gave up 3 bases; unmatched junction bases: 3. The CDR3 bases are TGTGCCAGCAGCCGAGGACAGGGGGACTATGGCTACACCTTC. Translating gives CASSRGQGDYGYTF.

The genes are TRBV21-1 and TRBJ1-1. TRBV21-1 is a recognized pseudogene. The CDR3 is made up of 15 amino acids. CDR3 region: CASSKRGGPPGEAFF. CDR3 in DNA: TGTGCCAGCAGCAAACGGGGGGGACCCCCCGGTGAAGCTTTCTTT.

This chain connects TRBV6-1 to TRBJ1-6, with D unresolved. CDR1 is MNHNS and CDR2 is SASEGT in the germline V gene. With 2 bases removed from V and 7 bases from J, the gap between germline ends came to 6 bases. The length of the CDR3 is 13 residues. The CDR3 nucleotides are TGTGCCAGCAGTGAATCCGAGAATTCACCCCTCCACTTT. As protein: CASSESENSPLHF.

V usage is TRBV28 and J usage is TRBJ1-4; perhaps TRBD1 as D (6 bases). There are 15 residues in the CDR3. Germline V gene sequence: CDR1 MDHEN, CDR2 SYDVKM. Between the trimmed V and J ends, which lost 5 bases and 9 bases, there was a span of 19 bases. The CDR3 DNA reads TGTGCCAGCAGTCCTACGGACAGTTTGGGGAAAAAACTGTTTTTT. The encoded protein is CASSPTDSLGKKLFF.

The chain joins TRBV28 to TRBJ1-5, with D uncertain. The germline V gene has CDR1 MDHEN and CDR2 SYDVKM. The CDR3 is made up of 12 amino acids. V lost 1 base and J 5 bases, leaving 3 bases between the germline ends. The CDR3 nucleotides are TGTGCCAGCAGTTTATCAGATCAGCCCCAGCATTTT. Translation: CASSLSDQPQHF.

The chain carries TRBV5-1 and TRBJ2-3; a weak D match, TRBD1 (5 bases). Germline V gene lookup returns CDR1 SGHRS and CDR2 YFSETQ. The CDR3 runs 15 residues. Trimming took off 0 bases at V and 0 bases at J, with 8 bases between the two ends. The CDR3 region has the DNA TGCGCCAGCAGCTTGGGGACAACTAGCACAGATACGCAGTATTTT. Translating gives CASSLGTTSTDTQYF.

The chain uses TRBV4-1 and TRBJ2-7; tentatively, D is TRBD2 (5 bases). V lost 3 bases to trimming and J lost 7 bases, with 13 bases between them. Germline loops: CDR1 MGHRA, CDR2 YSYEKL. This CDR3 is 13 amino acids long. For the CDR3, the DNA is TGCGCCAGCAGCCAGGGGAGAGGATTAGAGCAGTACTTC. As protein: CASSQGRGLEQYF.

The V call is TRBV6-2 or TRBV6-3, the J call TRBJ2-6; D unresolved. Germline assignment: CDR1 MNHEY and CDR2 SVGEGT. CDR3 length: 15 amino acids. Trimming took off 0 bases at V and 4 bases at J, with 7 bases between the two ends. The CDR3 loop reads CASSYSGLGANVLTF. In nucleotides, the CDR3 is TGTGCCAGCAGTTACTCAGGTCTGGGGGCCAACGTCCTGACTTTC.

The chain uses TRBV29-1 and TRBJ1-1; D is unclear. CDR3 length equals 12 residues. Trimming removed 1 base at V and 11 bases at J, with 14 bases between. Germline CDR1 and CDR2: SQVTM and ANQGSEA. In DNA, the CDR3 is TGCAGCGTTGAAGGGACTGAAACCGGGGCTTTCTTT. Amino acid sequence: CSVEGTETGAFF.

The chain couples TRBV2 to TRBJ2-7; no clear D gene. The V and J ends lost 4 bases and 6 bases respectively, with 4 bases between them. Looked up from germline, CDR1 is SNHLY and CDR2 is FYNNEI. This CDR3 region has 10 residues. This CDR3 is CASSGAEQYF. DNA for the CDR3: TGTGCCAGCAGTGGAGCCGAGCAGTACTTC.

The rearrangement joins TRBV28 to TRBJ2-7; perhaps TRBD2 as D (6 bases). V was shortened by 3 bases and J by 5 bases, with 11 bases between the two germline ends. Germline V gene sequence: CDR1 MDHEN, CDR2 SYDVKM. The CDR3 extends over 13 amino acids. The CDR3 is CASSFAGKDEQYF. DNA for the CDR3: TGTGCCAGCAGTTTTGCGGGAAAAGACGAGCAGTACTTC.

This chain uses TRBV27 with TRBJ2-3; 12 bases agree with TRBD2. V was clipped by 5 bases and J by 0 bases; unmatched bases: 9. The germline gives CDR1 MNHEY, CDR2 SMNVEV (reference sequence). The CDR3 runs to 18 residues. The CDR3 DNA reads TGTGCCAGCAGTCCCCGGACTAGCGGGATGACTAGCACAGATACGCAGTATTTT. This gives the protein CASSPRTSGMTSTDTQYF.

This chain joins TRBV11-3 and TRBJ2-7; 8 nucleotides line up with TRBD1. V was pared by 2 bases and J by 3 bases, with 3 bases of the junction left unmatched. The CDR3 loop spans 14 amino acids. CDR1 is SGHNT and CDR2 is YENEEA in the germline V gene. The CDR3 DNA reads TGTGCCAGCAGCTTATCGGGACAGGACTACGAGCAGTACTTC. It yields the protein CASSLSGQDYEQYF.

The V and J genes are TRBV6-4 and TRBJ2-3; D unresolved. The germline gives CDR1 MRHNA, CDR2 SNTAGT. V lost 0 bases and J 0 bases, leaving 4 bases between the germline ends. This CDR3 comprises 14 residues. Here the CDR3 reads CASSDSASTDTQYF. CDR3 nucleotide sequence: TGTGCCAGCAGTGACTCAGCTAGCACAGATACGCAGTATTTT.

The chain joins TRBV6-6 to TRBJ1-1, with 8 bases aligning to TRBD1. CDR3 length: 13 residues. Trimming at V came to 5 bases and at J to 5 bases, leaving 4 bases not matched to a gene. Germline V lookup: CDR1 MNHNY, CDR2 SVGAGI (reference sequence). CDR3: CASSLTGGTEAFF. CDR3 sequence (DNA): TGTGCCAGCAGTCTTACAGGGGGAACTGAAGCTTTCTTT.

This rearrangement joins TRBV10-1 to TRBJ2-2; D perhaps matches TRBD1 (5 bases). Trimming took off 2 bases at V and 2 bases at J, with 12 bases between the two ends. From germline, CDR1 is WNHNN and CDR2 SYGVQD (reference sequence). The CDR3 extends over 16 amino acids. CDR3 loop: CASSERRRVNTGELFF. CDR3 bases: TGCGCCAGCAGTGAGCGGCGCAGGGTCAACACCGGGGAGCTGTTTTTT.

The chain combines TRBV5-1 with TRBJ2-2, with D tentatively TRBD1 (6 bases). Trimming removed 4 bases from V and 1 base from J, with 11 bases in between. The CDR3 has 15 residues. Germline CDR1 reads SGHRS; CDR2 reads YFSETQ. The CDR3 coding sequence is TGCGCCAGCAGCACCCGACAGGTGAACACCGGGGAGCTGTTTTTT. It translates to CASSTRQVNTGELFF.

The chain couples TRBV5-8 to TRBJ2-2; D perhaps matches TRBD1 (6 bases). Trimming took 4 bases from V and 1 from J, leaving 11 bases between them. Germline CDR1 reads SGHTS; CDR2 reads YDEGEE. The CDR3 runs 15 residues. CDR3 bases: TGTGCCAGCAGCGCCGGGACACTGAACACCGGGGAGCTGTTTTTT. This encodes CASSAGTLNTGELFF.

The rearrangement uses TRBV11-2 and TRBJ1-4; 12 positions match TRBD1. CDR3 length: 18 amino acids. After removal of 6 bases from V and 1 base from J, the junction contained 9 bases not matched to a gene. The germline V gene encodes CDR1 SGHAT and CDR2 FQNNGV. The CDR3 loop is CASSSRDRGRVTNEKLFF. The CDR3 region has the DNA TGTGCCAGCAGTAGCCGGGACAGGGGGCGCGTAACTAATGAAAAACTGTTTTTT.

The CDR3 nucleotides read TGCGCCAGCAGTGAGGGGTGGGTTACGAACACTGAAGCTTTCTTT. Translation gives CASSEGWVTNTEAFF. The chain combines TRBV10-2 with TRBJ1-1; no clear D. The CDR3 loop spans 15 amino acids. Trimming stripped 2 bases from V and 1 base from J, with 11 bases between. CDR1 is WSHSY and CDR2 is SAAADI in the germline V gene.

The rearrangement joins TRBV6-5 to TRBJ1-2; D uncertain. CDR1 and CDR2 (germline): MNHEY, SVGAGI. CDR3 size: 15 residues. Trimming left V 6 bases short and J 0 bases short, with 14 bases between. For the CDR3, the DNA is TGTGCCAGCAGATTACTTGTCAGCGCTAACTATGGCTACACCTTC. Its protein product is CASRLLVSANYGYTF.

V usage is TRBV27 and J usage is TRBJ1-2, with a weak D call TRBD1 (5 bases). The CDR3 is 13 amino acids. Germline-derived CDR1 and CDR2 are MNHEY and SMNVEV (reference sequence). With 0 bases removed from V and 5 bases from J, the gap between germline ends came to 7 bases. CDR3 DNA: TGTGCCAGCAGTTTATCAGGGGCGTATGGCTACACCTTC. Encoded protein: CASSLSGAYGYTF.

The V call is TRBV19, the J call TRBJ1-1; D is undetermined. Trimming stripped 4 bases from V and 0 bases from J, with 9 bases between. Germline values: CDR1 LNHDA, CDR2 SQIVND (reference sequence). This CDR3 has 14 amino acids. The DNA of the CDR3 is TGTGCCAGTAGTAGACAACCTATGAACACTGAAGCTTTCTTT. Protein: CASSRQPMNTEAFF.

This clone was seen once. This rearrangement joins TRBV9 to TRBJ2-1, with D hard to call. CDR1 SGDLS and CDR2 YYNGEE come from the germline V gene. This CDR3 is 15 amino acids long. V was clipped by 1 base and J by 0 bases, with 8 bases between them. The CDR3 reads CASSVRTGSYNEQFF. The CDR3 DNA reads TGTGCCAGCAGCGTAAGGACGGGCTCCTACAATGAGCAGTTCTTC.

For the CDR3, the DNA is TGTGCCAGCAGTAGAGACAGGGGGCGGGGGAATGAAAAACTGTTTTTT. Translating gives CASSRDRGRGNEKLFF. The genes are TRBV27 and TRBJ1-4; TRBD1 aligns across 10 bases. This CDR3 region has 16 residues. The junction had 8 bases not matched to a gene; V was cut back by 5 bases and J by 5 bases. Germline V gene sequence: CDR1 MNHEY, CDR2 SMNVEV (reference sequence).

V gene TRBV11-3 combines with J gene TRBJ1-1, with no clear D. Trimming stripped 5 bases from V and 0 bases from J, with 10 bases between. The CDR3 consists of 14 residues. Germline V CDR1 and CDR2: SGHNT, YENEEA. CDR3 amino acids: CASSPDGMNTEAFF. The CDR3 region has the DNA TGTGCCAGCAGCCCGGACGGGATGAACACTGAAGCTTTCTTT.

The chain links TRBV28 to TRBJ2-3, with 8 bases lining up with TRBD1. The CDR3 loop spans 15 amino acids. Germline assignment: CDR1 MDHEN and CDR2 SYDVKM. V lost 5 bases, J lost 1 base, and 5 bases stayed unmatched. The CDR3 reads CASSAGGARTDTQYF. Written as DNA, the CDR3 is TGTGCCAGCAGTGCAGGGGGCGCGCGCACAGATACGCAGTATTTT.

The chain joins TRBV3-1 (or the pseudogene TRBV3-2) to TRBJ1-3; D uncertain. V lost 1 base, J lost 2 bases, and 9 bases lay in between. From germline, CDR1 is LGHDT and CDR2 YNNKEL (reference sequence). The CDR3 covers 15 residues. As DNA, the CDR3 is TGTGCCAGCAGCCAAGTGGCATTACCTGGAAACACCATATATTTT. It yields the protein CASSQVALPGNTIYF.

This rearrangement joins TRBV6-2 or TRBV6-3 to TRBJ1-1; 8 bases align to TRBD1. The CDR3 has 13 amino acids. V was clipped by 5 bases and J by 4 bases; unmatched bases: 3. Germline values: CDR1 MNHEY, CDR2 SVGEGT. The CDR3 sequence: CASSTTGGTEAFF. CDR3 nucleotides: TGTGCCAGCAGTACCACAGGGGGCACTGAAGCTTTCTTT.